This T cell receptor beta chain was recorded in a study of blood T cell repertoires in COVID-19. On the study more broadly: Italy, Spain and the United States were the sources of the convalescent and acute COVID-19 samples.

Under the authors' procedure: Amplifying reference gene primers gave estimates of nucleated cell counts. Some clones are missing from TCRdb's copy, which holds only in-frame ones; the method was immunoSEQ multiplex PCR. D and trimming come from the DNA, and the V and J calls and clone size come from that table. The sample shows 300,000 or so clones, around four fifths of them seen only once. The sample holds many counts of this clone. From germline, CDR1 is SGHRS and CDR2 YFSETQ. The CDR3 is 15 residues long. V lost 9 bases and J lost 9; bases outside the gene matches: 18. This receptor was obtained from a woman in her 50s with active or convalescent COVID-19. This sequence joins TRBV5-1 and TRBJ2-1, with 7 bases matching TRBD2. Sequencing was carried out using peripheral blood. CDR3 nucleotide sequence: TGCGCCACCAAAAATGACGTGGTAGCGGGTATTGAGCAGTTCTTC. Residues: CATKNDVVAGIEQFF.